These 25 T cell receptor beta chains originate from one sample sequenced in a study of T cell responses to AZD1222 COVID-19 vaccine. Libraries were prepared by immunoSEQ multiplex PCR; TCRdb keeps only in-frame clonotypes and omits some of them. The data show 95,000 to 100,000 clones, about 90% seen once. The source was peripheral blood, collected on day 0 of AZD1222 vaccination. Every receptor here comes from an adult in good health.

V and J are TRBV3-1 (or the pseudogene TRBV3-2) and TRBJ1-4, with D unclear. In germline, CDR1 is LGHDT, CDR2 YNNKEL (reference sequence). The CDR3 is 14 amino acids. The V gene lost 4 bases and the J gene lost 4 bases, with 10 bases spanning the gap. The CDR3 sequence is CASSRGSHNEKLFF. The CDR3 coding sequence is TGTGCCAGCAGCCGGGGATCCCATAATGAAAAACTGTTTTTT.

V usage is TRBV15 and J usage is TRBJ2-5; 8 bases are a match to TRBD1. This CDR3 is 14 amino acids long. Germline assignment: CDR1 LNHNV and CDR2 YYDKDF (reference sequence). Losses at the gene ends were 0 bases for V and 4 bases for J; bases not matched to a gene: 1. This CDR3 reads CATSRDRGRETQYF. CDR3 sequence (DNA): TGTGCCACCAGCAGAGACAGGGGGCGAGAGACCCAGTACTTC. The variable domain in full, completed from reference TRBV15 and TRBJ2-5, reads DAMVIQNPRYQVTQFGKPVTLSCSQTLNHNVMYWYQQKSSQAPKLLFHYYDKDFNNEADTPDNFQSRRPNTSFCFLDIRSPGLGDTAMYLCATSRDRGRETQYFGPGTRLLVL.

The rearrangement links TRBV5-1 to TRBJ2-3, with TRBD2 as a possible D gene (6 bases). Germline V gives CDR1 SGHRS, CDR2 YFSETQ. The V and J ends lost 2 bases and 2 bases respectively, with 12 bases between them. The CDR3 covers 15 residues. The CDR3 sequence is CASSFGGTDTDTQYF. The CDR3 DNA reads TGCGCCAGCAGCTTTGGCGGGACGGACACAGATACGCAGTATTTT. The whole variable domain, remainder taken from reference TRBV5-1 and TRBJ2-3, is KAGVTQTPRYLIKTRGQQVTLSCSPISGHRSVSWYQQTPGQGLQFLFEYFSETQRNKGNFPGRFSGRQFSNSRSEMNVSTLELGDSALYLCASSFGGTDTDTQYFGPGTRLTVL.

V usage is TRBV27 and J usage is TRBJ2-2; TRBD1 or TRBD2 may be the D gene (5 bases each). The CDR3 is made up of 17 amino acids. Germline V gene data show CDR1 as MNHEY and CDR2 as SMNVEV (reference sequence). Trimming cost V 2 bases and J 9 bases, with 22 bases left between them. DNA of the CDR3: TGTGCCAGCAGTTTAGACGGTCGGGGCCCCAAGGCACGGGAGCTGTTTTTT. Protein product: CASSLDGRGPKARELFF.

CDR3 sequence: CASSLQFPQPQHF. The CDR3 DNA reads as TGTGCCAGCAGCTTGCAGTTTCCTCAGCCCCAGCATTTT. This chain joins TRBV7-2 and TRBJ1-5; no clear D gene. The V end was cut by 3 bases, the J end by 6 bases, with 9 bases between. The V gene's germline CDR1 is SGHTA and CDR2 FQGNSA. The CDR3 extends over 13 amino acids. The entire variable domain, with the rest obtained from reference TRBV7-2 and TRBJ1-5, is as follows: GAGVSQSPSNKVTEKGKDVELRCDPISGHTALYWYRQSLGQGLEFLIYFQGNSAPDKSGLPSDRFSAERTGGSVSTLTIQRTQQEDSAVYLCASSLQFPQPQHFGDGTRLSIL.

This clone was seen only once. The chain carries TRBV5-1 and TRBJ2-3, with 7 bases that match TRBD2. Germline-derived CDR1 and CDR2 are SGHRS and YFSETQ. V trimming: 5 bases; J trimming: 1 base; junction bases outside the gene matches: 4. The CDR3 loop spans 14 amino acids. CDR3 sequence reads: CASRDLAGTDTQYF. CDR3 DNA: TGCGCCAGCAGAGACCTAGCGGGCACAGATACGCAGTATTTT.

The V call is TRBV19, the J call TRBJ2-3; tentatively, D is TRBD1 or TRBD2 (5 bases each). The V end lost 4 bases, the J end lost 3 bases, and 14 bases lay between the germline ends. In germline, CDR1 is LNHDA, CDR2 SQIVND (reference sequence). The CDR3 extends over 15 amino acids. Here the CDR3 reads CASSTYGTATDTQYF. CDR3 DNA sequence: TGTGCCAGTAGTACCTATGGGACGGCTACAGATACGCAGTATTTT. Together with reference TRBV19 and TRBJ2-3, the CDR3 gives the full variable domain: DGGITQSPKYLFRKEGQNVTLSCEQNLNHDAMYWYRQDPGQGLRLIYYSQIVNDFQKGDIAEGYSVSREKKESFPLTVTSAQKNPTAFYLCASSTYGTATDTQYFGPGTRLTVL.

The chain joins TRBV13 to TRBJ2-6; D not resolved. This CDR3 has 16 residues. The germline V and J ends were trimmed by 5 bases and 0 bases, with 11 bases remaining between them. Germline loops: CDR1 PRHDT, CDR2 FYEKMQ (reference sequence). This CDR3 is CASSLRHFSGANVLTF. CDR3 nucleotide sequence: TGTGCCAGCAGCCTAAGACACTTCTCTGGGGCCAACGTCCTGACTTTC.

This sequence joins TRBV27 and TRBJ1-6, with no clear D. The ends were cut back, 3 bases at V and 9 bases at J, with 12 bases in the middle. The CDR3 loop spans 14 amino acids. Germline V CDR1 and CDR2: MNHEY, SMNVEV (reference sequence). Here the CDR3 reads CASSFLLGGSPLHF. The DNA of the CDR3 is TGTGCCAGCAGTTTCCTGTTAGGAGGTTCACCCCTCCACTTT.

This clone was counted only a few times. The J gene is TRBJ2-2, the V gene TRBV6-4; D gene uncertain. The V gene lost 2 bases and the J gene lost 3 bases, with 7 bases spanning the gap. Germline lookup yields CDR1 MRHNA and CDR2 SNTAGT. The CDR3 sequence is 14 residues long. The CDR3 bases are TGTGCCAGCAGTGACAATTCTCACACCGGGGAGCTGTTTTTT. This translates into CASSDNSHTGELFF.

The chain has TRBV27 and TRBJ2-5; maybe TRBD2 (6 bases). Trimming took 5 bases from V and 5 from J, leaving 15 bases between them. The CDR3 consists of 14 residues. Germline CDR1 reads MNHEY; CDR2 reads SMNVEV (reference sequence). Here the CDR3 DNA reads TGTGCCAGCAGTACCAGACTAGGTCGGGAGACCCAGTACTTC. Amino acid sequence: CASSTRLGRETQYF.

The chain has TRBV15 and TRBJ1-1; maybe TRBD1 (5 bases). The V gene's germline CDR1 is LNHNV and CDR2 YYDKDF (reference sequence). The V end was cut by 5 bases, the J end by 7 bases, with 17 bases between. The CDR3 totals 14 residues. CDR3 loop: CATSARLGRNEAFF. The CDR3, as DNA: TGTGCCACCAGCGCCCGGTTGGGACGAAATGAAGCTTTCTTT.

This sequence joins TRBV5-6 and TRBJ1-3; no reliable D call. Trimming took 4 bases from V and 3 from J, leaving 8 bases between them. Germline V lookup: CDR1 SGHDT, CDR2 YYEEEE. This CDR3 has 13 amino acids. CDR3 region: CASSPSGGNTIYF. In nucleotides, the CDR3 is TGTGCCAGCAGCCCGTCAGGTGGAAACACCATATATTTT.

This chain connects TRBV6-5 to TRBJ2-1; TRBD2 agrees at 8 bases. The CDR3 loop spans 13 amino acids. CDR1 MNHEY and CDR2 SVGAGI come from the germline V gene. V shed 5 bases and J 4 bases; nucleotides not matched to a gene: 1. The CDR3 reads CASSRGGYNEQFF. CDR3 DNA: TGTGCCAGCAGTCGGGGGGGATACAATGAGCAGTTCTTC.

The chain uses TRBV27 and TRBJ1-2; weak D call: TRBD1 (6 bases). Germline V lookup: CDR1 MNHEY, CDR2 SMNVEV (reference sequence). There are 14 residues in the CDR3. V shed 6 bases and J shed 5 bases, with 16 bases lying between them. The CDR3 DNA is TGTGCCAGCAGACCCGCGGACAGTTTGTATGGCTACACCTTC. Translated: CASRPADSLYGYTF.

This clone was found a few times. V is TRBV15 and J is TRBJ1-1, with D perhaps matching TRBD1 (5 bases). V was cut by 4 bases and J by 3 bases, with 12 bases left in between. CDR3 size: 14 residues. Looked up from germline, CDR1 is LNHNV and CDR2 is YYDKDF (reference sequence). The DNA for the CDR3 is TGTGCCACCAGCAATCCCGGGGGGTACACTGAAGCTTTCTTT. As protein: CATSNPGGYTEAFF.

The V and J genes are TRBV24-1 and TRBJ1-5; D is possibly TRBD1 (6 bases). The CDR3 is made up of 13 amino acids. The germline V and J ends were trimmed by 12 bases and 4 bases, with 15 bases remaining between them. Per germline, CDR1 KGHDR and CDR2 SFDVKD. Here the CDR3 reads CAAGRGENQPQHF. The CDR3 DNA follows: TGTGCCGCGGGCAGGGGCGAGAATCAGCCCCAGCATTTT.

The chain employs TRBV28 and TRBJ1-2; 8 bases map to TRBD1. CDR3 length: 13 amino acids. The ends lost 6 bases at V and 8 bases at J; junction bases unmatched: 8. Per germline, CDR1 MDHEN and CDR2 SYDVKM. DNA for the CDR3: TGTGCCAGCAGGATTCCAGGGGGCGGCGGCTACACCTTC. This gives the protein CASRIPGGGGYTF.

The CDR3 coding sequence is TGTGCCAGCAGCCAAGTCTGGGGGGCGGACCAGCCCCAGCATTTT. Its translation is CASSQVWGADQPQHF. The rearrangement uses TRBV3-1 (or the pseudogene TRBV3-2) and TRBJ1-5, with D possibly being TRBD1 (6 bases). Germline V gene data show CDR1 as LGHDT and CDR2 as YNNKEL (reference sequence). The V and J ends lost 1 base and 7 bases respectively, with 14 bases between them. The CDR3 covers 15 residues.

The chain combines TRBV6-5 with TRBJ1-1, with D tentatively TRBD1 (5 bases). In germline, CDR1 is MNHEY, CDR2 SVGAGI. V was shortened by 8 bases and J by 1 base, with 17 bases between the two germline ends. This CDR3 has 15 amino acids. CDR3 DNA sequence: TGTGCCAGCCACTATGGGGCCGGGTCGAACACTGAAGCTTTCTTT. It encodes CASHYGAGSNTEAFF.

The V call is TRBV30, the J call TRBJ1-4; 8 nucleotides align to TRBD1. Germline CDR1 is GTSNPN and CDR2 is SVGIG (reference sequence). The CDR3 spans 14 residues. Germline trimming cut 0 bases from V and 8 bases from J; bases unmatched to any gene: 5. The CDR3 sequence is CAWSVPQGAEKLFF. The CDR3 DNA reads TGTGCCTGGAGTGTACCGCAGGGGGCGGAAAAACTGTTTTTT.

V and J are TRBV6-5 and TRBJ2-7, with TRBD2 identical over 12 bases. Per germline, CDR1 MNHEY and CDR2 SVGAGI. With 10 bases clipped from V and 9 bases from J, the junction kept 10 bases outside the gene matches. The CDR3 loop spans 13 amino acids. The CDR3 DNA follows: TGTGCCACGATGACTAGCGGGAGATCCGTGCAGTACTTC. It is translated as CATMTSGRSVQYF.

The chain is built from TRBV18 and TRBJ1-2; D remains unclear. Trimming stripped 0 bases from V and 11 bases from J, with 16 bases between. This CDR3 is built from 14 residues. The germline V gene has CDR1 KGHSH and CDR2 LQKENI. The CDR3 loop reads CASSPPVDPYQYTF. For the CDR3, the DNA is TGTGCCAGCTCACCACCGGTAGATCCATACCAATACACCTTC.

The gene calls are TRBV6-5 and TRBJ1-5, with D unresolved. The V gene lost 8 bases and the J gene lost 1 base, with 9 bases spanning the gap. The CDR3 spans 13 residues. From germline, CDR1 is MNHEY and CDR2 SVGAGI. The CDR3 loop is CASGRGSNQPQHF. The CDR3 coding sequence is TGTGCCAGCGGCCGAGGGAGCAATCAGCCCCAGCATTTT.

The V gene is TRBV7-9, the J gene TRBJ2-1; D gene unclear. The ends were cut back, 6 bases at V and 6 bases at J, with 9 bases in the middle. Looked up from germline, CDR1 is SEHNR and CDR2 is FQNEAQ (reference sequence). This CDR3 has 12 amino acids. DNA for the CDR3: TGTGCCAGCAGTGCAGACTCCAATGAGCAGTTCTTC. This translates into CASSADSNEQFF.